This TCR beta chain was identified during a study of vaccination effects on CD4 cells after COVID-19. Study observations and caveats: Whether induced by infection or by vaccine, clones showed marked clonal contraction late after vaccination. Convalescent patients were scarce in the study, and it lacked early post-infection timepoints.

Comment on this clone: Its specificity is not known.

Antigen-specific CD4+ T cell clonotypes were called by their expansion after viral peptide-pool culture in ViraFEST. It was after approximately 11 days of culture that CD4+ T cells were isolated. Vaccinees lacked prior SARS-CoV-2 infection and tested negative for nucleocapsid antibodies. The CDR3 runs to 13 residues. V lost 6 bases to trimming and J lost 2 bases, with 10 bases between them. Germline V CDR1 and CDR2: MNHEY, SVGAGI. Clones were read by immunoSEQ multiplex PCR, and TCRdb kept only the in-frame ones, dropping some. Of some 60,000 clones detected, around 69% appear once; the ten largest clones hold 2.8%.

This receptor was taken from a human donor who received a COVID-19 vaccine. Sequenced material: CD4+ T cells from PBMCs cultured with HCoV-NL63 spike peptides, taken before COVID-19 vaccination. This chain connects TRBV6-5 to TRBJ2-5; D not resolved. In DNA form, the CDR3 reads TGTGCCAGCAGGCCGACCGTACAAGAGACCCAGTACTTC. Translation gives CASRPTVQETQYF.